Listed below are T cell receptor beta chains from one sample, sequenced in a study of blood T cell repertoires in COVID-19. Data came from immunoSEQ multiplex PCR; TCRdb stores just in-frame clones and leaves some out. The table includes hundreds of thousands of clones, 86% detected once. Specimen: peripheral blood. The receptors were gathered from a woman aged 70-85 years with COVID-19, enrolled during active disease. Both conserved end residues are part of each CDR3. The order of the fields is CDR3 DNA, CDR3 protein, V gene, clone size, D gene, J gene. D genes are given only for firm matches. Rows give clone size only sometimes, using once, few, many, or a class for an expanded clone.

CDR3nt: TGTGCCAGCAGCGTATGGACAGGAGACCTAACAGATACGCAGTATTTT
CDR3aa: CASSVWTGDLTDTQYF
v_gene: TRBV9
abundance: .
d_gene: TRBD1
j_gene: TRBJ2-3

CDR3nt: TGTGCCAGCAGCACAACGACAGACACTCTTGGAAACACCATATATTTT
CDR3aa: CASSTTTDTLGNTIYF
v_gene: TRBV11-2
abundance: .
d_gene: .
j_gene: TRBJ1-3

CDR3nt: TGTGCCAGCAGCCCAAGCGGAGGGATCTATGGCTACACCTTC
CDR3aa: CASSPSGGIYGYTF
v_gene: TRBV9
abundance: .
d_gene: .
j_gene: TRBJ1-2

CDR3nt: TGTGCCAGTAGTCGCGAGTATAGCAATCAGCCCCAGCATTTT
CDR3aa: CASSREYSNQPQHF
v_gene: TRBV19
abundance: once
d_gene: .
j_gene: TRBJ1-5

CDR3nt: TGTGCCAGCAGCGTAGTTGGGGGGAGCACAGATACGCAGTATTTT
CDR3aa: CASSVVGGSTDTQYF
v_gene: TRBV9
abundance: .
d_gene: .
j_gene: TRBJ2-3

CDR3nt: TGTGCCACCACGGGCGGGCCGAGCTCCTACAATGAGCAGTTCTTC
CDR3aa: CATTGGPSSYNEQFF
v_gene: TRBV24-1
abundance: .
d_gene: .
j_gene: TRBJ2-1

CDR3nt: TGTGCCAGCATCGCTACCCCAGGGTCATTGAGTGAAAAACTGTTTTTT
CDR3aa: CASIATPGSLSEKLFF
v_gene: TRBV7-9
abundance: .
d_gene: .
j_gene: TRBJ1-4

CDR3nt: TGTGCCAGCAGCGGGGACGTCGGACTAGCGGGGAAAGATACGCAGTATTTT
CDR3aa: CASSGDVGLAGKDTQYF
v_gene: TRBV6-2/TRBV6-3
abundance: once
d_gene: TRBD2
j_gene: TRBJ2-3

CDR3nt: TGTGCCAGCAGTTATGGTATGGGAGCTCCCTACGAGCAGTACTTC
CDR3aa: CASSYGMGAPYEQYF
v_gene: TRBV27
abundance: once
d_gene: .
j_gene: TRBJ2-7

CDR3nt: TGTGCCAGCAATACGGACAGGGGGCGCAGGTATGGCTACACCTTC
CDR3aa: CASNTDRGRRYGYTF
v_gene: TRBV25-1
abundance: .
d_gene: TRBD1
j_gene: TRBJ1-2

CDR3nt: TGTGCCAGCAGCCAAGATCGCAGGCCTGGGGAGACCCAGTACTTC
CDR3aa: CASSQDRRPGETQYF
v_gene: TRBV3-1/TRBV3-2
abundance: .
d_gene: .
j_gene: TRBJ2-5

CDR3nt: TGCGCCAGCAGCCAGGAAGGGGAAGCTAACTATGGCTACACCTTC
CDR3aa: CASSQEGEANYGYTF
v_gene: TRBV4-3
abundance: .
d_gene: .
j_gene: TRBJ1-2

CDR3nt: TGTGCCAGCAGCCAAACTAGCGGGGAGACCTACGAGCAGTACTTC
CDR3aa: CASSQTSGETYEQYF
v_gene: TRBV3-1/TRBV3-2
abundance: .
d_gene: TRBD2
j_gene: TRBJ2-7

CDR3nt: TGCGCCAGCAGTTTGGGAGCCGAGGGTAATCAGCCCCAGCATTTT
CDR3aa: CASSLGAEGNQPQHF
v_gene: TRBV5-1
abundance: once
d_gene: .
j_gene: TRBJ1-5

CDR3nt: TGTGCCAGCAGTTCCCCTTCACTAGCGGGGGGGCCCGAGACCCAGTACTTC
CDR3aa: CASSSPSLAGGPETQYF
v_gene: TRBV28
abundance: .
d_gene: TRBD2
j_gene: TRBJ2-5

CDR3nt: TGTGCCAGCAGTGACCGGGGGAGAGAGACCCAGTACTTC
CDR3aa: CASSDRGRETQYF
v_gene: TRBV2
abundance: few
d_gene: .
j_gene: TRBJ2-5

CDR3nt: TGTGCCAGCAAAGTAGGGACAGACCAAGAGACCCAGTACTTC
CDR3aa: CASKVGTDQETQYF
v_gene: TRBV2
abundance: .
d_gene: TRBD1
j_gene: TRBJ2-5

CDR3nt: TGCGCCAGCAGCCGTACGACAGGGGGAGGGGAGCAGTACTTC
CDR3aa: CASSRTTGGGEQYF
v_gene: TRBV5-1
abundance: .
d_gene: TRBD1
j_gene: TRBJ2-7

CDR3nt: TGTGCCTGGAGTGTAGGCGGTCGCTATGGCTACACCTTC
CDR3aa: CAWSVGGRYGYTF
v_gene: TRBV30
abundance: once
d_gene: .
j_gene: TRBJ1-2

CDR3nt: TGTGCCAGCACCAAAGCCGGGGGGGCCATCGACACCGGGGAGCTGTTTTTT
CDR3aa: CASTKAGGAIDTGELFF
v_gene: TRBV11-2
abundance: .
d_gene: TRBD2
j_gene: TRBJ2-2

CDR3nt: TGTGCCAGCAGATCTGCGGACAGAGGCTATGGCTACACCTTC
CDR3aa: CASRSADRGYGYTF
v_gene: TRBV28
abundance: .
d_gene: .
j_gene: TRBJ1-2

CDR3nt: TGTGCCAGTTACCCCGGGACATCGTCCTACGAGCAGTACTTC
CDR3aa: CASYPGTSSYEQYF
v_gene: TRBV27
abundance: .
d_gene: .
j_gene: TRBJ2-7

CDR3nt: TGTGCCAGCAGCTTAGGATTCGGCGGGCGGAGCAATGAGCAGTTCTTC
CDR3aa: CASSLGFGGRSNEQFF
v_gene: TRBV7-2
abundance: .
d_gene: .
j_gene: TRBJ2-1

CDR3nt: TGTGCCATCAGTGATGCTAGCGGGGCACCCACCGGGGAGCTGTTTTTT
CDR3aa: CAISDASGAPTGELFF
v_gene: TRBV10-3
abundance: .
d_gene: TRBD2
j_gene: TRBJ2-2

CDR3nt: TGTGCCATCAGTAACTCAATTAGCGGGCAGGCCACCGGGGAGCTGTTTTTT
CDR3aa: CAISNSISGQATGELFF
v_gene: TRBV10-3
abundance: .
d_gene: TRBD2
j_gene: TRBJ2-2

CDR3nt: TGTGCCAGCAGTTTACCAACAGGGTTCGCGCAGAACACTGAAGCTTTCTTT
CDR3aa: CASSLPTGFAQNTEAFF
v_gene: TRBV28
abundance: .
d_gene: .
j_gene: TRBJ1-1

CDR3nt: TGCGCCAGCAGCTTGGAAGGGGTGGGCTACACCTTC
CDR3aa: CASSLEGVGYTF
v_gene: TRBV5-1
abundance: .
d_gene: .
j_gene: TRBJ1-2

CDR3nt: TGTGCCACAGGGAGGGACAAGACCGGGGAGCTGTTTTTT
CDR3aa: CATGRDKTGELFF
v_gene: TRBV24-1
abundance: .
d_gene: .
j_gene: TRBJ2-2

CDR3nt: TGTGCCAGCAGTTACGGTAACGGGGGGGCCTACGAGCAGTACTTC
CDR3aa: CASSYGNGGAYEQYF
v_gene: TRBV6-5
abundance: .
d_gene: TRBD2
j_gene: TRBJ2-7

CDR3nt: TGTGCCAGTAGTATAAGGTCTGGAACAGCGGGTTTCTTT
CDR3aa: CASSIRSGTAGFF
v_gene: TRBV19
abundance: .
d_gene: .
j_gene: TRBJ1-1

CDR3nt: TGCGCCAGCAGCCAAGATCTAGGGGGTCCCTACAATGAGCAGTTCTTC
CDR3aa: CASSQDLGGPYNEQFF
v_gene: TRBV4-3
abundance: .
d_gene: .
j_gene: TRBJ2-1

CDR3nt: TGTGCCAGCAGCCCACGGGCGGGGCCGGAGACCCAGTACTTC
CDR3aa: CASSPRAGPETQYF
v_gene: TRBV7-8
abundance: few
d_gene: .
j_gene: TRBJ2-5

CDR3nt: TGCGCCAGCAGCCAAGATTGGAGCGGGGGGGCCTATGAGCAGTTCTTC
CDR3aa: CASSQDWSGGAYEQFF
v_gene: TRBV4-1
abundance: .
d_gene: TRBD2
j_gene: TRBJ2-1

CDR3nt: TGCGCCAGCAGCTTTGGAGATTCTAACTATGGCTACACCTTC
CDR3aa: CASSFGDSNYGYTF
v_gene: TRBV5-1
abundance: .
d_gene: .
j_gene: TRBJ1-2

CDR3nt: TGTGCCAGCAGTTACCGCGCGGGGGGCGAAGAGACCCAGTACTTC
CDR3aa: CASSYRAGGEETQYF
v_gene: TRBV6-6
abundance: .
d_gene: TRBD2
j_gene: TRBJ2-5

CDR3nt: TGCAGCGTTGACCGGACAGGAGAAGCTTTCTTT
CDR3aa: CSVDRTGEAFF
v_gene: TRBV29-1
abundance: .
d_gene: TRBD1
j_gene: TRBJ1-1

CDR3nt: .
CDR3aa: CASSKEAWGQGADDGYTF
v_gene: TRBV21-1
abundance: once
d_gene: .
j_gene: TRBJ1-2